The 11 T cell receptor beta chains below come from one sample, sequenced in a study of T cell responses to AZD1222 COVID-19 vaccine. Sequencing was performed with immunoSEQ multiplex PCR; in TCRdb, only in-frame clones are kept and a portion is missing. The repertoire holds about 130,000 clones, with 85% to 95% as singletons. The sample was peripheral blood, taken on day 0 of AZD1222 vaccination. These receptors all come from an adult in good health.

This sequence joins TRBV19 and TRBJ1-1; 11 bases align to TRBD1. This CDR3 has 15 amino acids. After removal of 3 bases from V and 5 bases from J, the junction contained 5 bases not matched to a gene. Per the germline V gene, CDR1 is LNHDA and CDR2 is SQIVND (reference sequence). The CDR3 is CASSITRDRGTEAFF. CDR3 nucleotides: TGTGCCAGTAGTATTACCCGGGACAGGGGGACTGAAGCTTTCTTT. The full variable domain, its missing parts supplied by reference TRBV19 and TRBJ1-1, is DGGITQSPKYLFRKEGQNVTLSCEQNLNHDAMYWYRQDPGQGLRLIYYSQIVNDFQKGDIAEGYSVSREKKESFPLTVTSAQKNPTAFYLCASSITRDRGTEAFFGQGTRLTVV.

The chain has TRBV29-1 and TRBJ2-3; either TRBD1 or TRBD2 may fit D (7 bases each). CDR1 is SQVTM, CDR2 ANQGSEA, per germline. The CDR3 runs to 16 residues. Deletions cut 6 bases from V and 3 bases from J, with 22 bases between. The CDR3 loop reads CSVNGGRDSATDTQYF. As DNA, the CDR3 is TGCAGCGTCAACGGGGGGAGGGACAGCGCTACAGATACGCAGTATTTT.

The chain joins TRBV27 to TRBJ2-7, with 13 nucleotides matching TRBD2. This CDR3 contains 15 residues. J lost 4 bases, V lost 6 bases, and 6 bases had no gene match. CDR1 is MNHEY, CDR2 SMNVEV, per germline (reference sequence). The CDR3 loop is CASSKPGLAGYEQYF. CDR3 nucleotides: TGTGCCAGCAGCAAGCCGGGACTAGCGGGGTACGAGCAGTACTTC.

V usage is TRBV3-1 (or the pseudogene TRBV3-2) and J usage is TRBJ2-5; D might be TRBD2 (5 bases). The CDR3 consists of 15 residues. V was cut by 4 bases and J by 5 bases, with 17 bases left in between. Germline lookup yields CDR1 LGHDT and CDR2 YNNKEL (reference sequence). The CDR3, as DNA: TGTGCCAGCAGCCCGAGGGCCCTGACGGGGGAGACCCAGTACTTC. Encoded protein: CASSPRALTGETQYF.

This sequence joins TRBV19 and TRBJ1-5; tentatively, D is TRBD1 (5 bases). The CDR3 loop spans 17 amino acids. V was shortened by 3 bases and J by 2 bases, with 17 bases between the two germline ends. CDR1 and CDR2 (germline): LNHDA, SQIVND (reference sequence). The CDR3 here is CASSIPGWKEGNQPQHF. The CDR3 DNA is TGTGCCAGTAGTATCCCAGGGTGGAAGGAGGGCAATCAGCCCCAGCATTTT.

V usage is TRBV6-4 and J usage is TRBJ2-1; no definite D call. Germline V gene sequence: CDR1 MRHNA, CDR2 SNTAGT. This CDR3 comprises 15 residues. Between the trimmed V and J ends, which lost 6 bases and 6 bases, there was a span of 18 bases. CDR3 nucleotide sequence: TGTGCCAGCAGCCCAAACAAGGGTGGCGGCAATGAGCAGTTCTTC. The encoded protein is CASSPNKGGGNEQFF.

CDR3 sequence (DNA): TGTGCCAGCAGCCAGGGACTAGCGGGGGGCTATGAGCAGTTCTTC. Protein: CASSQGLAGGYEQFF. The V and J genes are TRBV9 and TRBJ2-1; the match to TRBD2 covers 15 bases. From germline, CDR1 is SGDLS and CDR2 YYNGEE. Unmatched junction bases numbered 4, after V lost 4 bases and J lost 8 bases. The CDR3 totals 15 residues.

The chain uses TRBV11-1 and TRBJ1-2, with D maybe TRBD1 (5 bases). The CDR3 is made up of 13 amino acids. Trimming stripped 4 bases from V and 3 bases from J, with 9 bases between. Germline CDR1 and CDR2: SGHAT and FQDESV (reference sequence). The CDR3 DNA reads TGTGCCAGCAGCTCGGGGGGACACTATGGCTACACCTTC. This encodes CASSSGGHYGYTF.

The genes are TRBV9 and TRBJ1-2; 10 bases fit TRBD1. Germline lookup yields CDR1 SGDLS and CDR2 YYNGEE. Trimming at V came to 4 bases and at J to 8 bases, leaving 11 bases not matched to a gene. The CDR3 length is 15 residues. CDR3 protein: CASSPHGGQGEGYTF. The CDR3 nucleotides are TGTGCCAGCAGCCCCCATGGAGGACAGGGGGAAGGCTACACCTTC.

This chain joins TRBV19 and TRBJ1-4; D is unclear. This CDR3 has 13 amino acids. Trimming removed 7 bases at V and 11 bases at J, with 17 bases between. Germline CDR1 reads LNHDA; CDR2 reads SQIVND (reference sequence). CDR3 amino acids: CASTVGVIGKLFF. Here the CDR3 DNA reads TGTGCCAGTACCGTTGGGGTTATTGGGAAACTGTTTTTT.

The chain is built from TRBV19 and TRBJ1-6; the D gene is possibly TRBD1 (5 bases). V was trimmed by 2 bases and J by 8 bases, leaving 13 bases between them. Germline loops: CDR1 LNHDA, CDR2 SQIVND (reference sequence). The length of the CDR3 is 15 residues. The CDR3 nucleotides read TGTGCCAGTAGTATATGGCAGGGCACAGATTCACCCCTCCACTTT. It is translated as CASSIWQGTDSPLHF.